The T cell receptor (beta chain) described here comes from a study of blood T cell repertoires in COVID-19. Across the study: Italy, Spain and the United States were the sources of the convalescent and acute COVID-19 samples. Nucleic acid was either cDNA or gDNA, and it came from T cells, B-cell-depleted T cells, or PBMCs.

In the authors' workflow: Reference gene primer amplification gave nucleated cell count estimates. Assay used: immunoSEQ multiplex PCR; TCRdb lists only in-frame clones, some missing. That table supplies the V and J calls and clone size; D and trimming were determined from the DNA. The data show about 74,000 clones, around 76% seen once. This TCR was sampled from a man between 65 and 85 years old with active or convalescent COVID-19. The material sequenced was peripheral blood.

This chain's CDR3 is CASSQGPGAAYGYTF. As DNA, the CDR3 is TGTGCCAGCAGCCAAGGTCCAGGGGCGGCTTATGGCTACACCTTC. The chain uses TRBV3-1 (or the pseudogene TRBV3-2) and TRBJ1-2; possible D gene TRBD1, 6 bases. Germline V gene sequence: CDR1 LGHDT, CDR2 YNNKEL (reference sequence). Trimming shortened V by 1 base and J by 5 bases, and 14 bases separated the two germline ends. CDR3 length equals 15 residues.